These 26 T cell receptor beta chains originate from one sample sequenced in a study of CD8+ T cells in alopecia areata. The authors extracted RNA and reverse transcribed it into cDNA as the sequencing template. Measured with immunoSEQ multiplex PCR; TCRdb has only the in-frame clones, and not every one. The sample has over 150,000 clones, more than 50% seen once. Sequences were obtained from CD8+ T cells sorted from blood. The receptor set was obtained from a human donor in good health.

The gene calls are TRBV27 and TRBJ2-7, with D perhaps TRBD2 (5 bases). Germline-derived CDR1 and CDR2 are MNHEY and SMNVEV (reference sequence). This CDR3 region has 13 residues. V lost 3 bases, J lost 2 bases, and 8 bases lay in between. DNA of the CDR3: TGTGCCAGCAGTTTCCGGGGAACCTACGAGCAGTACTTC. It yields the protein CASSFRGTYEQYF.

The chain combines TRBV29-1 with TRBJ1-2; D call uncertain. V lost 0 bases to trimming and J lost 4 bases, with 6 bases between them. The CDR3 runs 12 residues. Germline V gene lookup returns CDR1 SQVTM and CDR2 ANQGSEA. In nucleotides, the CDR3 is TGCAGCGTTGAAGAGGGATCCTATGGCTACACCTTC. Residues: CSVEEGSYGYTF.

The chain recombines TRBV11-2 with TRBJ1-1, with 8 bases that match TRBD1. This CDR3 is 12 amino acids long. The germline CDR1 and CDR2 sequences are SGHAT and FQNNGV. The trim removed 4 bases at V and 6 bases at J, leaving 1 base unmatched. CDR3 protein: CASSSTGAEAFF. DNA for the CDR3: TGTGCCAGCAGCTCGACAGGGGCTGAAGCTTTCTTT.

In its sample, this clone was seen a few times. The chain combines TRBV7-9 with TRBJ2-5; no clear D gene. V lost 2 bases and J lost 5, with 6 bases in between. From germline, CDR1 is SEHNR and CDR2 FQNEAQ (reference sequence). The CDR3 contains 12 residues. The DNA of the CDR3 is TGTGCCAGCAGCTTATCGGATGAGACCCAGTACTTC. Amino acids: CASSLSDETQYF. The whole variable domain, filled in from reference TRBV7-9 and TRBJ2-5, reads DTGVSQNPRHKITKRGQNVTFRCDPISEHNRLYWYRQTLGQGPEFLTYFQNEAQLEKSRLLSDRFSAERPKGSFSTLEIQRTEQGDSAMYLCASSLSDETQYFGPGTRLLVL.

This clone was seen more than once but under ten times. CDR3: CASSPGLAGVNEQFF. CDR3 bases: TGTGCCAGCAGTCCGGGACTAGCGGGGGTCAATGAGCAGTTCTTC. This sequence joins TRBV6-5 and TRBJ2-1; TRBD2 agrees at 14 bases. Germline V lookup: CDR1 MNHEY, CDR2 SVGAGI. V shed 5 bases and J 6 bases; nucleotides not matched to a gene: 3. CDR3 length: 15 residues.

This chain links TRBV7-9 with TRBJ2-4; D uncertain. V was shortened by 5 bases and J by 1 base, with 6 bases between the two germline ends. From germline, CDR1 is SEHNR and CDR2 FQNEAQ (reference sequence). The CDR3 has 13 residues. The CDR3 sequence: CASSHEAKNIQYF. The CDR3 DNA is TGTGCCAGCAGCCACGAGGCCAAAAACATTCAGTACTTC.

The gene calls are TRBV4-1 and TRBJ2-7; 7 bases are a match to TRBD1. Looked up from germline, CDR1 is MGHRA and CDR2 is YSYEKL. The CDR3 covers 14 residues. V lost 0 bases and J lost 12; bases outside the gene matches: 11. The DNA for the CDR3 is TGCGCCAGCAGCCAAGATTGGGGTCAGGGGGACCCGTACTTC. This gives the protein CASSQDWGQGDPYF.

A few counts support this clone. This chain connects TRBV25-1 to TRBJ2-7, with D uncertain. Trimming took off 4 bases at V and 5 bases at J, with 6 bases between the two ends. Germline CDR1 is MGHDK and CDR2 is SYGVNS. This CDR3 is 11 amino acids long. The CDR3 DNA reads as TGTGCCAGCAGTGGCCCCCACGAGCAGTACTTC. Protein sequence: CASSGPHEQYF.

The chain carries TRBV4-1 and TRBJ2-3, with D hard to call. Trimming cost V 4 bases and J 4 bases, with 12 bases left between them. The CDR3 is 14 residues long. Germline lookup yields CDR1 MGHRA and CDR2 YSYEKL. This CDR3 reads CASSREREADTQYF. The DNA of the CDR3 is TGCGCCAGCAGCCGAGAAAGGGAAGCAGATACGCAGTATTTT.

The chain employs TRBV7-9 and TRBJ1-6; the D is unclear. In germline, CDR1 is SEHNR, CDR2 FQNEAQ (reference sequence). Between the trimmed V and J ends, which lost 7 bases and 6 bases, there was a span of 13 bases. The CDR3 totals 14 residues. CDR3 residues: CASTLGGSNSPLHF. In DNA form, the CDR3 reads TGTGCCAGCACCCTAGGAGGGAGTAATTCACCCCTCCACTTT.

The V gene is TRBV7-9, the J gene TRBJ2-1, with a tentative D call TRBD2 (6 bases). Trimming left V 5 bases short and J 0 bases short, with 11 bases between. CDR3 length equals 15 residues. Germline CDR1 is SEHNR and CDR2 is FQNEAQ (reference sequence). This CDR3 is CASSTDGSSYNEQFF. DNA of the CDR3: TGTGCCAGCAGCACGGACGGGAGCTCCTACAATGAGCAGTTCTTC.

The rearrangement uses TRBV10-2 and TRBJ2-3; 9 nucleotides match TRBD2. This CDR3 is built from 15 residues. Trimming removed 4 bases from V and 1 base from J; junction bases left unmatched: 3. Germline V CDR1 and CDR2: WSHSY, SAAADI. This CDR3 is CASSGLAGGTDTQYF. The DNA of the CDR3 is TGCGCCAGCAGTGGGTTAGCGGGGGGCACAGATACGCAGTATTTT.

The chain joins TRBV7-8 to TRBJ1-1; D is unresolved. From germline, CDR1 is SGHVS and CDR2 FQNEAQ. The CDR3 contains 11 residues. Trimming removed 4 bases at V and 2 bases at J, with 2 bases between. CDR3 nucleotide sequence: TGTGCCAGCAGCTCCAACACTGAAGCTTTCTTT. Translation: CASSSNTEAFF.

The genes are TRBV2 and TRBJ2-5, with D unclear. V lost 8 bases to trimming and J lost 4 bases, with 20 bases between them. CDR3 size: 15 residues. CDR1 is SNHLY and CDR2 is FYNNEI in the germline V gene. CDR3 amino acids: CASSPRDTNIETQYF. The DNA of the CDR3 is TGTGCCAGCTCTCCGCGAGACACCAATATAGAGACCCAGTACTTC.

V and J are TRBV29-1 and TRBJ2-4; tentatively, D is TRBD1 (6 bases). The CDR3 totals 13 residues. Trimming removed 6 bases at V and 3 bases at J, with 12 bases between. The germline gives CDR1 SQVTM, CDR2 ANQGSEA. The CDR3 spells CSVRTVDKNIQYF. CDR3 nucleotide sequence: TGCAGCGTGAGGACAGTGGACAAAAACATTCAGTACTTC.

The V gene is TRBV30, the J gene TRBJ1-1; no firm D call. The CDR3 length is 11 residues. CDR1 and CDR2 (germline): GTSNPN, SVGIG (reference sequence). Trimming removed 4 bases from V and 5 bases from J, with 8 bases in between. The DNA of the CDR3 is TGTGCCTGGACTACGGGAACTGAAGCTTTCTTT. Protein: CAWTTGTEAFF.

CDR3 residues: CASRSQGYTEAFF. Here the CDR3 DNA reads TGTGCCAGCAGATCTCAGGGATACACTGAAGCTTTCTTT. The chain carries TRBV6-4 and TRBJ1-1, with a weak D call TRBD1 (5 bases). The V gene lost 6 bases and the J gene lost 3 bases, with 11 bases spanning the gap. The CDR3 runs to 13 residues. Germline lookup yields CDR1 MRHNA and CDR2 SNTAGT.

The chain uses TRBV4-1 and TRBJ2-7; 7 nucleotides agree with TRBD1. The V and J ends lost 4 bases and 5 bases, in that order; junction bases with no gene match: 5. The CDR3 spans 13 residues. From germline, CDR1 is MGHRA and CDR2 YSYEKL. CDR3 sequence reads: CASSPGTEDEQYF. The CDR3 region has the DNA TGCGCCAGCAGCCCGGGGACAGAGGACGAGCAGTACTTC.

This chain's CDR3 is CASTKTGGSGETQYF. The CDR3 nucleotides are TGCGCCAGCACCAAAACAGGTGGCAGCGGAGAGACCCAGTACTTC. The genes are TRBV5-1 and TRBJ2-5, with D perhaps matching TRBD1 or TRBD2 (5 bases each). The CDR3 is 15 residues long. Trimming removed 6 bases from V and 4 bases from J, with 19 bases in between. Germline CDR1 reads SGHRS; CDR2 reads YFSETQ.

This clone was observed at least ten times. The V call is TRBV6-6, the J call TRBJ2-1; D gene ambiguous. The CDR3 has 14 residues. Germline V CDR1 and CDR2: MNHNY, SVGAGI (reference sequence). Trimming cost V 0 bases and J 2 bases, with 5 bases left between them. For the CDR3, the DNA is TGTGCCAGCAGTTACTCGAAGGCCTACAATGAGCAGTTCTTC. Translating it yields CASSYSKAYNEQFF.

This clone was seen only a few times. The chain links TRBV15 to TRBJ2-3; D is uncertain. The V end lost 3 bases, the J end lost 0 bases, and 13 bases lay between the germline ends. Germline CDR1 LNHNV, CDR2 YYDKDF (reference sequence). The CDR3 length is 16 residues. The CDR3 nucleotides read TGTGCCACCAGCAGCCGAGAAATCTCGAGCACAGATACGCAGTATTTT. The encoded protein is CATSSREISSTDTQYF.

The chain joins TRBV4-1 to TRBJ2-7; TRBD1 might be the D (5 bases). CDR1 is MGHRA and CDR2 is YSYEKL in the germline V gene. The CDR3 runs to 14 residues. V lost 1 base to trimming and J lost 5 bases, with 12 bases between them. The CDR3 protein is CASSQVGQGHEQYF. The CDR3 DNA follows: TGCGCCAGCAGCCAAGTCGGTCAGGGCCACGAGCAGTACTTC.

V gene TRBV23-1 combines with J gene TRBJ1-5, with TRBD1 as a possible D gene (6 bases). TRBV23-1 has ORF status, its function being uncertain. The CDR3 is 15 amino acids. V shed 11 bases and J shed 0 bases, with 17 bases lying between them. CDR3 in amino acids: CAEGRGALSNQPQHF. In DNA, the CDR3 is TGCGCCGAGGGGCGGGGGGCCCTTAGCAATCAGCCCCAGCATTTT.

This clone appeared a single time. This sequence joins TRBV29-1 and TRBJ1-2; D may be TRBD1 (6 bases). This CDR3 contains 13 residues. Deletions cut 1 base from V and 8 bases from J, with 14 bases between. The germline gives CDR1 SQVTM, CDR2 ANQGSEA. CDR3 amino acids: CSVEAGEVGGYTF. DNA for the CDR3: TGCAGCGTTGAAGCAGGGGAGGTGGGGGGCTACACCTTC.

V and J are TRBV30 and TRBJ1-5; possible D gene TRBD1, 6 bases. In germline, CDR1 is GTSNPN, CDR2 SVGIG (reference sequence). With 0 bases removed from V and 5 bases from J, the gap between germline ends came to 11 bases. The CDR3 is 14 amino acids. The CDR3 spells CAWSVTAGDQPQHF. CDR3 sequence (DNA): TGTGCCTGGAGTGTGACGGCAGGGGATCAGCCCCAGCATTTT.

The V gene is TRBV15, the J gene TRBJ1-5; no clear D. V was trimmed by 7 bases and J by 4 bases, leaving 8 bases between them. The CDR3 covers 12 residues. The germline CDR1 and CDR2 sequences are LNHNV and YYDKDF (reference sequence). CDR3 sequence: CATMGENQPQHF. The CDR3 DNA is TGTGCCACCATGGGAGAGAATCAGCCCCAGCATTTT.